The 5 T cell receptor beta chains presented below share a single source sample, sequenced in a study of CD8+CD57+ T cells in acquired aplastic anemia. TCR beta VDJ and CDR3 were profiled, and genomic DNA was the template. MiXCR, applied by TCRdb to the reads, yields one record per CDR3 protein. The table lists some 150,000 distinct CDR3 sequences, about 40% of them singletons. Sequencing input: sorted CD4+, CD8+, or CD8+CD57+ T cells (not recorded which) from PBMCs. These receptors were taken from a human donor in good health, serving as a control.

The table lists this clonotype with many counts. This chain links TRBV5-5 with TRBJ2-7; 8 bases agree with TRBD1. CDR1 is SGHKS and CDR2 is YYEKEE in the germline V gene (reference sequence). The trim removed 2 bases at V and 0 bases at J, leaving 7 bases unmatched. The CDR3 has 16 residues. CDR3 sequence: CASSFRTGPISYEQYF. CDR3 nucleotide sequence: TGTGCCAGCAGCTTCAGGACAGGGCCCATCTCCTACGAGCAGTACTTC.

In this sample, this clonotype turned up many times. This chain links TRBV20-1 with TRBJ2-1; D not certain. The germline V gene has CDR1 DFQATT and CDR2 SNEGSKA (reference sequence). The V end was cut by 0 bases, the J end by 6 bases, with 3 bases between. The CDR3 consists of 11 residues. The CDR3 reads CSARDGNEQFF. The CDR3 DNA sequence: TGCAGTGCTAGAGACGGCAATGAGCAGTTCTTC.

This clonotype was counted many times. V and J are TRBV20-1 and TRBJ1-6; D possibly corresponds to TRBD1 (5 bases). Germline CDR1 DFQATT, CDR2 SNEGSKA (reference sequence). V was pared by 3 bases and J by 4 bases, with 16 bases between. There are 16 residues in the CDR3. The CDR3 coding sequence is TGCAGTGCTAGTGGGGCGGGACGGCTTTATAATTCACCCCTCCACTTT. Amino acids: CSASGAGRLYNSPLHF.

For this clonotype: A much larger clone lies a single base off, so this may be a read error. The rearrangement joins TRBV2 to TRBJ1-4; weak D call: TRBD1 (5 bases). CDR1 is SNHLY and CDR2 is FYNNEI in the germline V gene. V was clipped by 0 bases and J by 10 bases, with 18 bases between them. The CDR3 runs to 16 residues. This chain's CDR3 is CASSEARDRWGRKLFF. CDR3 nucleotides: TGTGCCAGCAGTGAAGCGCGGGACCGGTGGGGAAGAAAACTGTTTTTT.

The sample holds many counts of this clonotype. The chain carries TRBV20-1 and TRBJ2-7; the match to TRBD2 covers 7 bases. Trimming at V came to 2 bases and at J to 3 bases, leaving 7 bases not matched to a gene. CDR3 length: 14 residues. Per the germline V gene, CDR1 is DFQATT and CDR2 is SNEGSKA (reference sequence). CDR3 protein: CSARLSGMNYEQYF. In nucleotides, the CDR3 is TGCAGTGCTAGACTGAGCGGGATGAACTACGAGCAGTACTTC.